A single sample gave rise to the 25 T cell receptor beta chains below, sequenced in a study of T cell repertoires in cytomegalovirus infection. TCRdb fed the reads into MiXCR, producing one record per CDR3 protein. The data hold more than 150,000 distinct CDR3 sequences, with about 30% observed a single time. Sequencing was carried out using PBMCs. Every receptor here comes from a human donor in good health (CMV status not recorded). Some clones in this sample may be carry-over from other donors' samples.

This clonotype has only a few counts. The chain joins TRBV12-3 or TRBV12-4 to TRBJ2-7; no clear D gene. The CDR3 totals 14 residues. The V gene lost 3 bases and the J gene lost 2 bases, with 11 bases spanning the gap. CDR3: CASSLDGWAYEQYF. Written as DNA, the CDR3 is TGTGCCAGCAGTTTGGACGGTTGGGCCTACGAGCAGTACTTC.

The chain employs TRBV30 and TRBJ1-4, with D uncertain. Trimming removed 1 base from V and 4 bases from J, with 7 bases in between. This CDR3 is 13 amino acids long. The V gene's germline CDR1 is GTSNPN and CDR2 SVGIG (reference sequence). CDR3 sequence: CAWSGPGNEKLFF. CDR3 DNA sequence: TGTGCCTGGAGTGGACCGGGTAATGAAAAACTGTTTTTT.

This rearrangement joins TRBV5-1 to TRBJ1-2; D is unresolved. Trimming shortened V by 0 bases and J by 2 bases, and 11 bases separated the two germline ends. The germline V gene has CDR1 SGHRS and CDR2 YFSETQ. CDR3 length: 15 residues. DNA for the CDR3: TGCGCCAGCAGCTTGGAAGGGCAGGCCAACTATGGCTACACCTTC. Translating it yields CASSLEGQANYGYTF. Together with reference TRBV5-1 and TRBJ1-2, the CDR3 gives the full variable domain: KAGVTQTPRYLIKTRGQQVTLSCSPISGHRSVSWYQQTPGQGLQFLFEYFSETQRNKGNFPGRFSGRQFSNSRSEMNVSTLELGDSALYLCASSLEGQANYGYTFGSGTRLTVV.

As for this clonotype: The junction differs from germline at one of its ends, possibly a read error. The chain employs TRBV4-2 and TRBJ1-1; D is unresolved. The CDR3 consists of 17 residues. In germline, CDR1 is LGHNA, CDR2 YNFKEQ. CDR3 sequence reads: CASGQEPTGASNTEAFF. The CDR3 DNA reads as TGTGCCAGCGGCCAAGAGCCTACGGGTGCCTCAAACACTGAAGCTTTCTTT.

The table lists this clonotype with many counts. This rearrangement joins TRBV7-8 to TRBJ2-5; TRBD1 aligns across 7 bases. CDR3 length: 14 residues. The J segment lost 5 bases and the V segment lost 4 bases, leaving 7 bases of the junction unmatched. The germline gives CDR1 SGHVS, CDR2 FQNEAQ. The CDR3 loop is CASSSPDRDETQYF. The CDR3 region has the DNA TGTGCCAGCAGCTCCCCCGACAGGGATGAGACCCAGTACTTC.

Worth noting for this clonotype: A much larger clone is a single base away; this may be a read error. This chain joins TRBV7-8 and TRBJ1-5; tentative D call: TRBD1 (5 bases). The V end lost 2 bases, the J end lost 7 bases, and 9 bases lay between the germline ends. The CDR3 covers 13 residues. In germline, CDR1 is SGHVS, CDR2 FQNEAQ. This chain's CDR3 is CASSLSGQQPQHF. The CDR3 region has the DNA TGTGCCAGCAGCTTATCAGGACAACAGCCCCAGCATTTT. The whole variable domain, remainder taken from reference TRBV7-8 and TRBJ1-5, is GAGVSQSPRYKVAKRGQDVALRCDPISGHVSLFWYQQALGQGPEFLTYFQNEAQLDKSGLPSDRFFAERPEGSVSTLKIQRTQQEDSAVYLCASSLSGQQPQHFGDGTRLSIL.

This clonotype came up many times. A read error may account for a junction end that differs from germline. The rearrangement links TRBV7-2 to TRBJ2-5; the D gene is possibly TRBD2 (6 bases). Germline loops: CDR1 SGHTA, CDR2 FQGNSA. The CDR3 runs 13 residues. CDR3 bases: TGTGCTAGCAGCTTATCGGGAGAAGAGACCCAGTACTTC. This sequence encodes CASSLSGEETQYF.

This chain joins TRBV5-6 and TRBJ1-2; D is ambiguous. From germline, CDR1 is SGHDT and CDR2 YYEEEE. Trimming removed 0 bases from V and 8 bases from J, with 8 bases in between. The CDR3 is 12 residues long. The CDR3 nucleotides are TGTGCCAGCAGCTTGGATGCGTCAGGCTACACCTTC. It yields the protein CASSLDASGYTF.

The chain carries TRBV25-1 and TRBJ2-2; D tentatively fits TRBD1 or TRBD2 (7 bases each). Per germline, CDR1 MGHDK and CDR2 SYGVNS. The CDR3 consists of 18 residues. V was shortened by 3 bases and J by 2 bases, with 19 bases between the two germline ends. CDR3 protein: CASSDHGGGGFNTGELFF. CDR3 nucleotides: TGTGCCAGCAGTGATCATGGGGGAGGGGGCTTCAACACCGGGGAGCTGTTTTTT.

The chain carries TRBV4-1 and TRBJ1-6, with TRBD1 identical over 7 bases. Germline values: CDR1 MGHRA, CDR2 YSYEKL. This CDR3 is built from 17 residues. Unmatched junction bases numbered 11, after V lost 0 bases and J lost 9 bases. For the CDR3, the DNA is TGCGCCAGCAGCCAAGAATCTCCAGGGGGGGTGGGTTCACCCCTCCACTTT. It is translated as CASSQESPGGVGSPLHF.

The chain recombines TRBV18 with TRBJ1-2; TRBD1 is a possible D gene (5 bases). In germline, CDR1 is KGHSH, CDR2 LQKENI. The length of the CDR3 is 16 residues. The ends were cut back, 6 bases at V and 2 bases at J, with 19 bases in the middle. The CDR3 reads CASSRDGYPRNYGYTF. CDR3 bases: TGTGCCAGCTCCCGGGACGGATATCCCCGCAACTATGGCTACACCTTC.

This clonotype has a handful of counts. The chain links TRBV10-3 to TRBJ1-6, with D tentatively TRBD1 (5 bases). Germline-derived CDR1 and CDR2 are ENHRY and SYGVKD. The CDR3 runs 13 residues. The ends were cut back, 7 bases at V and 1 base at J, with 5 bases in the middle. The CDR3 DNA reads as TGTGCCATCAAGGGGTCCTATAATTCACCCCTCCACTTT. This sequence encodes CAIKGSYNSPLHF.

This clonotype is a singleton in its sample. CDR3 nucleotide sequence: TGTGCCAGCAGCTCGGACTCTCCTGGCTACACCTTC. Its protein is CASSSDSPGYTF. This chain links TRBV5-6 with TRBJ1-2; D is unclear. Per the germline V gene, CDR1 is SGHDT and CDR2 is YYEEEE. The CDR3 is made up of 12 amino acids. V gave up 3 bases and J gave up 7 bases, with 10 bases separating them.

The V and J genes are TRBV7-2 and TRBJ1-2; D not certain. CDR3 length equals 14 residues. Trimming took 7 bases from V and 4 from J, leaving 16 bases between them. CDR1 is SGHTA and CDR2 is FQGNSA in the germline V gene. CDR3 sequence reads: CASTKSPESYGYTF. For the CDR3, the DNA is TGTGCCAGCACCAAGAGCCCGGAATCCTATGGCTACACCTTC.

This clonotype was seen repeatedly, ten times or more. The V gene is TRBV7-2, the J gene TRBJ1-2, with D possibly being TRBD1 (5 bases). Trimming removed 1 base at V and 3 bases at J, with 12 bases between. Germline V CDR1 and CDR2: SGHTA, FQGNSA. The CDR3 has 15 amino acids. The CDR3 coding sequence is TGTGCCAGCAGCTTAGTGGACGGCAGGGACTATGGCTACACCTTC. This translates into CASSLVDGRDYGYTF.

Only a few counts were recorded for this clonotype. The V gene is TRBV6-2 or TRBV6-3, the J gene TRBJ1-2, with 8 bases lining up with TRBD1. Germline lookup yields CDR1 MNHEY and CDR2 SVGEGT. J lost 4 bases, V lost 6 bases, and 4 bases had no gene match. The CDR3 covers 13 residues. CDR3 sequence reads: CASSPDRGYGYTF. The CDR3 DNA is TGTGCCAGCAGCCCTGACAGGGGCTATGGCTACACCTTC.

This clonotype was seen a handful of times. The chain combines TRBV11-1 with TRBJ1-3; D remains ambiguous. The V end was cut by 0 bases, the J end by 2 bases, with 14 bases between. Germline V CDR1 and CDR2: SGHAT, FQDESV (reference sequence). The CDR3 covers 17 residues. The CDR3 sequence: CASSLAPEGTAGNTIYF. The CDR3 DNA reads as TGTGCCAGCAGCTTAGCGCCGGAAGGTACCGCTGGAAACACCATATATTTT.

CDR3 nucleotides: TGCGCCAGCAGCTTGGGGATAGCGACAGATACGCAGTATTTT. It is translated as CASSLGIATDTQYF. This chain joins TRBV5-1 and TRBJ2-3; D may be TRBD2 (5 bases). The CDR3 is made up of 14 amino acids. V was cut by 0 bases and J by 3 bases, with 8 bases left in between. Germline values: CDR1 SGHRS, CDR2 YFSETQ. Combining the CDR3 with reference TRBV5-1 and TRBJ2-3 gives the whole variable domain KAGVTQTPRYLIKTRGQQVTLSCSPISGHRSVSWYQQTPGQGLQFLFEYFSETQRNKGNFPGRFSGRQFSNSRSEMNVSTLELGDSALYLCASSLGIATDTQYFGPGTRLTVL.

The chain carries TRBV20-1 and TRBJ1-4, with a possible D match to TRBD1 (6 bases). Trimming shortened V by 4 bases and J by 7 bases, and 10 bases separated the two germline ends. The CDR3 sequence is 12 residues long. CDR1 and CDR2 from the germline V gene are DFQATT and SNEGSKA (reference sequence). CDR3 coding DNA: TGCAGTGCTACCGGGGGCGGTGAAAAACTGTTTTTT. As protein: CSATGGGEKLFF.

This clonotype was counted a few times. The chain employs TRBV5-4 and TRBJ1-1; the D gene is possibly TRBD1 (6 bases). The V end lost 4 bases, the J end lost 5 bases, and 18 bases lay between the germline ends. This CDR3 contains 15 residues. Germline CDR1 SGHNT, CDR2 YYREEE (reference sequence). CDR3 sequence reads: CASSRETGKGTEAFF. The CDR3, as DNA: TGTGCCAGCAGCCGAGAAACAGGGAAAGGAACTGAAGCTTTCTTT.

The CDR3, as DNA: TGTGCCACCAGCAGAGATGAACCGGGGGCGACGGAGACCCAGTACTTC. This codes for CATSRDEPGATETQYF. The chain employs TRBV15 and TRBJ2-5; the D call may be TRBD1 or TRBD2 (6 bases each). V gave up 0 bases and J gave up 5 bases, with 16 bases separating them. The CDR3 sequence is 16 residues long. The germline V gene has CDR1 LNHNV and CDR2 YYDKDF (reference sequence).

V is TRBV6-2 or TRBV6-3 and J is TRBJ1-5; D remains unclear. Germline V gives CDR1 MNHEY, CDR2 SVGEGT. The V end was cut by 4 bases, the J end by 2 bases, with 15 bases between. CDR3 length: 16 residues. In nucleotides, the CDR3 is TGTGCCAGCAGTTGGGCGTGGAATGGTGGCAATCAGCCCCAGCATTTT. It is translated as CASSWAWNGGNQPQHF.

The chain links TRBV5-5 to TRBJ1-5; D is unclear. Germline V gene lookup returns CDR1 SGHKS and CDR2 YYEKEE (reference sequence). Trimming took off 4 bases at V and 9 bases at J, with 14 bases between the two ends. The CDR3 is made up of 13 amino acids. In DNA, the CDR3 is TGTGCCAGCAGCACCGCGTCGGTAGGGCCCCAGCATTTT. It codes for CASSTASVGPQHF.

In this sample, this clonotype turned up a few times. The rearrangement joins TRBV18 to TRBJ2-2; D unresolved. Trimming cost V 3 bases and J 5 bases, with 10 bases left between them. The CDR3 spans 14 residues. The V gene's germline CDR1 is KGHSH and CDR2 LQKENI. The CDR3 protein is CASSPEVRTGELFF. In DNA form, the CDR3 reads TGTGCCAGCTCACCCGAAGTGAGGACCGGGGAGCTGTTTTTT.

The chain links TRBV6-5 to TRBJ1-4; weak D call: TRBD1 (6 bases). Trimming removed 6 bases at V and 4 bases at J, with 15 bases between. This CDR3 is 15 amino acids long. The germline V gene encodes CDR1 MNHEY and CDR2 SVGAGI. CDR3 in amino acids: CASSPEGGRNEKLFF. The CDR3 DNA reads as TGTGCCAGCAGCCCGGAAGGGGGGCGTAATGAAAAACTGTTTTTT.